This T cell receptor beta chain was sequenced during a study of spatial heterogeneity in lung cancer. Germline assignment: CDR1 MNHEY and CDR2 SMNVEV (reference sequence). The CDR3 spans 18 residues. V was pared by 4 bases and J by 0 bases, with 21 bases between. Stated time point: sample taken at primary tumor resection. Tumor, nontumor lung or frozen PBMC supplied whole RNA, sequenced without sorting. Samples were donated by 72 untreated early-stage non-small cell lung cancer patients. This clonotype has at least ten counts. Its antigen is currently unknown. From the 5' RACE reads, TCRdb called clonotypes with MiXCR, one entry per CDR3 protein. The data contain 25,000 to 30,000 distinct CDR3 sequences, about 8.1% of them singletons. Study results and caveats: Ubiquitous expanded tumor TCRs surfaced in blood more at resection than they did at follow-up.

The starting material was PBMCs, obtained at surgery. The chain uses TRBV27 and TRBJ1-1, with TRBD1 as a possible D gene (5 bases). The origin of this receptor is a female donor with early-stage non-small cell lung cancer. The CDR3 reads CASSSLRGEWGLNTEAFF. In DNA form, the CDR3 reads TGTGCCAGCAGTTCCCTCCGGGGGGAGTGGGGGTTGAACACTGAAGCTTTCTTT.